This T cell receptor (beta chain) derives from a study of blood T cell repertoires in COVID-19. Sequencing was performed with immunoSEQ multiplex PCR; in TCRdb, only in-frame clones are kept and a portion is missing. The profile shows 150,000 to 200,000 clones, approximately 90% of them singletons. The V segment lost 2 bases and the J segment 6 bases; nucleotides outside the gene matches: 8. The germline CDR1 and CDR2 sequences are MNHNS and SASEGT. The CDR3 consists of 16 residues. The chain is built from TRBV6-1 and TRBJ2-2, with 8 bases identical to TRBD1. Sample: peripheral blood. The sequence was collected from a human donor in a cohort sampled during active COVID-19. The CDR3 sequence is CASSERAGGTPGELFF. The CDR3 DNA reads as TGTGCCAGCAGTGAACGGGCAGGGGGCACCCCCGGGGAGCTGTTTTTT.